This is a list of T cell receptor beta chains from one sample in a study of CD8+CD57+ T cells in acquired aplastic anemia. TCRdb used MiXCR to reprocess the reads, holding one entry per CDR3 protein. Of around 64,000 distinct CDR3 sequences listed, 45% to 70% are singletons. Material for sequencing was sorted CD4+, CD8+, or CD8+CD57+ T cells (not recorded which) from PBMCs. These receptors originate from a human donor in good health, serving as a control. CDR3s include the opening cysteine and the closing phenylalanine or tryptophan. The D gene is left open where the match is weak.

d_gene,len,v_gene,j_gene,CDR3aa
-,17,TRBV24-1,TRBJ2-3,CATSDRRRSGSTDTQYF
TRBD1,15,TRBV20-1,TRBJ1-1,CSATRDSLMNTEAFF
-,13,TRBV15,TRBJ2-6,CATREVGANVLTF
-,14,TRBV12-3/TRBV12-4,TRBJ1-1,CASKGRERNTEAFF
-,17,TRBV18,TRBJ1-1,CASSRALAPWEDTEAFF
TRBD1,16,TRBV7-8,TRBJ2-2,CASSLAGTGGTGELFF
TRBD2,15,TRBV10-3,TRBJ2-3,CAISGSGGASDTQYF
TRBD2,17,TRBV20-1,TRBJ2-7,CSAIGTSGRASPYEQYF
TRBD2,14,TRBV11-3,TRBJ2-1,CASSIAGDPNEQFF
-,16,TRBV9,TRBJ2-7,CASSRARGTHGDEQYF
TRBD2,15,TRBV28,TRBJ2-1,CATTPSGRAAPEQFF
-,14,TRBV28,TRBJ2-7,CATQGLLSSYEQYF
TRBD1,13,TRBV29-1,TRBJ2-7,CSAMTGDAYEQYF
TRBD1,19,TRBV20-1,TRBJ1-5,CSAITGELQRGSNDQPQHF